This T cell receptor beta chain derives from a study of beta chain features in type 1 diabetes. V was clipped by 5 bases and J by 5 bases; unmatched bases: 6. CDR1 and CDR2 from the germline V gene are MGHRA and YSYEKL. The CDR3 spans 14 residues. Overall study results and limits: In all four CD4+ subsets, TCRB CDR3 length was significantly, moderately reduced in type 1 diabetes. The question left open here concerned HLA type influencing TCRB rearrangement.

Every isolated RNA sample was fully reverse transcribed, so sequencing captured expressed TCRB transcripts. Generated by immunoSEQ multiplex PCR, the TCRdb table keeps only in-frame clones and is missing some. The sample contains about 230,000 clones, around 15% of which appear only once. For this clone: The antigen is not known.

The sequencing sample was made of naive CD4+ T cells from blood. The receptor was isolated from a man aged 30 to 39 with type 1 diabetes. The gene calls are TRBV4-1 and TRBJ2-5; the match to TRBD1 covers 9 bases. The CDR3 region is CASSSGDRAETQYF. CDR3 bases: TGCGCCAGCAGCTCAGGGGACAGGGCGGAGACCCAGTACTTC.